The text below deals with one T cell receptor beta chain. What it binds is unknown. Per germline, CDR1 LNHDA and CDR2 SQIVND (reference sequence). This CDR3 is 14 amino acids long. Trimming took 3 bases from V and 6 from J; bases not matched to a gene: 5. This sample is part of a study of cytomegalovirus exposure and HLA in healthy donors. Points from the study as a whole: In a later analysis, CMV-associated beta chains were mostly HLA-associated, it appeared. Follow-up analysis found HLA locus-dependent TCR association rates, highest for DRB1 and lowest for HLA-C.

A multiplex PCR was run with 60 Vbeta primers and 13 Jbeta primers. Measured with immunoSEQ multiplex PCR; TCRdb has only the in-frame clones, and not every one. The data show 180,000 or so clones, around 80% seen once. This receptor was identified in a woman in her 50s in good health and CMV-seronegative. This chain uses TRBV19 with TRBJ1-5; 7 nucleotides align to TRBD1. The material sequenced was PBMCs. CDR3 DNA sequence: TGTGCCAGTAGTATCAAGGGGGCTACTCAGCCCCAGCATTTT. Translated: CASSIKGATQPQHF. The whole variable domain, filled in from reference TRBV19 and TRBJ1-5, reads DGGITQSPKYLFRKEGQNVTLSCEQNLNHDAMYWYRQDPGQGLRLIYYSQIVNDFQKGDIAEGYSVSREKKESFPLTVTSAQKNPTAFYLCASSIKGATQPQHFGDGTRLSIL.